The T cell receptor beta chain under discussion was sequenced for a study of human T cells and chemical hapten exposure. Study at large: It was small differences in pooled library volume that mainly caused per-sample TCR yields to vary.

The V gene's germline CDR1 is DFQATT and CDR2 SNEGSKA (reference sequence). CDR3 size: 12 residues. A single record per CDR3 protein comes from TCRdb applying MiXCR to the 5' RACE reads. The sample consists of around 100,000 distinct CDR3 sequences, roughly a fifth of them appearing once. It was from unfractionated whole blood that total RNA was extracted. This chain links TRBV20-1 with TRBJ2-3; perhaps TRBD2 as D (7 bases). The sequence was obtained from a human donor in good health. CDR3 nucleotides: TGCAGCGCCGGGGGGCCCTCTGATACGCAGTATTTT. The encoded protein is CSAGGPSDTQYF.